This T cell receptor (beta chain) is drawn from a study of beta chain features in type 1 diabetes. Only a few counts were recorded for this clone. Its antigen is still unknown. Study outcomes and limitations: Type 1 diabetes patients showed a moderate but significant shortening of TCRB CDR3s in all four CD4+ subsets.

Germline CDR1 reads MNHEY; CDR2 reads SVGAGI. Trimming at V came to 4 bases and at J to 2 bases, leaving 2 bases not matched to a gene. The CDR3 loop spans 14 amino acids. Sequenced material consisted of expressed TCRB transcripts (all of the isolated RNA was reverse transcribed). Only in-frame clones appear in the TCRdb table, and some are missing; sequencing was by immunoSEQ multiplex PCR. The data show around 260,000 clones, with around 20% seen just once and about 0.027% held by the top ten. The chain recombines TRBV6-5 with TRBJ2-7; 10 nucleotides line up with TRBD2. The sequence was collected from a woman in her forties with type 1 diabetes. The source material was naive CD4+ T cells from blood. CDR3 DNA: TGTGCCAGCAGTTGGACTAGCGGCACCTACGAGCAGTACTTC. Residues: CASSWTSGTYEQYF.